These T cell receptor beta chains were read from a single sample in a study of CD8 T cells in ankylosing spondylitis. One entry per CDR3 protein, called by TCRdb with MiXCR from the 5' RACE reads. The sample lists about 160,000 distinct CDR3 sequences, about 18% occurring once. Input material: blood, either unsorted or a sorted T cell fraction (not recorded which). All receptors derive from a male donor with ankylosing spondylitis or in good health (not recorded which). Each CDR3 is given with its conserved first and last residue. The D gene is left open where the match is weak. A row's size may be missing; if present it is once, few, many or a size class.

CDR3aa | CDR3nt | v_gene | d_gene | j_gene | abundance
CASSTMSEQFF | TGTGCCAGCAGCACTATGAGTGAGCAGTTCTTC | TRBV28 | NA | TRBJ2-1 | many
CASSQRRGTVLEQYF | TGCGCCAGCAGCCAAAGGAGGGGGACCGTACTCGAGCAGTACTTC | TRBV4-1 | NA | TRBJ2-7 | NA
CASSSPGLVNNEQFF | TGTGCCAGCAGCAGTCCGGGACTAGTCAACAATGAGCAGTTCTTC | TRBV21-1 | NA | TRBJ2-1 | few
CASSLGNSRSSYEQYF | TGCGCCAGCAGCTTGGGGAATTCGAGGAGTTCCTACGAGCAGTACTTC | TRBV5-1 | NA | TRBJ2-7 | NA
CSGLESSGNTIYF | TGCAGCGGCTTAGAGAGCTCTGGAAACACCATATATTTT | TRBV29-1 | NA | TRBJ1-3 | many
CASSPGADNEQFF | TGTGCCAGCAGCCCTGGGGCGGACAATGAGCAGTTCTTC | TRBV7-2 | NA | TRBJ2-1 | NA
CATSSNYQETQYF | TGTGCCACCAGCTCAAATTACCAAGAGACCCAGTACTTC | TRBV15 | NA | TRBJ2-5 | few
CASRPGLGLNEQFF | TGCGCCAGCAGACCGGGACTAGGGCTCAATGAGCAGTTCTTC | TRBV10-1 | TRBD2 | TRBJ2-1 | many
CATNPGQGLGEQYF | TGCGCCACTAACCCGGGACAGGGTCTTGGAGAGCAGTACTTC | TRBV5-1 | TRBD1 | TRBJ2-7 | many
CASSALGDYGYTF | TGTGCCAGCAGTGCCCTGGGAGACTATGGCTACACCTTC | TRBV27 | NA | TRBJ1-2 | NA
CASSADRADQPQHF | TGTGCCAGCAGCGCGGACAGGGCCGATCAGCCCCAGCATTTT | TRBV7-8 | TRBD1 | TRBJ1-5 | many
CASSLSQVTGELFF | TGCGCCAGCAGCTTGTCTCAGGTCACCGGGGAGCTGTTTTTT | TRBV5-1 | NA | TRBJ2-2 | few
CASSLVGSGGNQPQHF | TGTGCCAGCAGCTTAGTCGGTTCAGGGGGCAATCAGCCCCAGCATTTT | TRBV7-2 | NA | TRBJ1-5 | NA
CSARDPLAESSYEQYF | TGCAGTGCTAGAGATCCACTAGCGGAAAGCTCCTACGAGCAGTACTTC | TRBV20-1 | TRBD2 | TRBJ2-7 | many
CAISESSEGNEQYF | TGTGCCATCAGTGAGTCGAGTGAGGGAAACGAGCAGTACTTC | TRBV10-3 | NA | TRBJ2-7 | many
CASSLPLGGSGEQFF | TGTGCCAGCAGCTTGCCCCTGGGGGGGAGTGGTGAGCAGTTCTTC | TRBV7-6 | TRBD2 | TRBJ2-1 | many
CASSSRPPDSNQPQHF | TGTGCCAGCAGTTCAAGGCCTCCCGATAGCAATCAGCCCCAGCATTTT | TRBV27 | NA | TRBJ1-5 | many
CASEVLAGGNSDTQYF | TGTGCCAGCGAAGTACTAGCGGGAGGGAATTCAGATACGCAGTATTTT | TRBV19 | TRBD2 | TRBJ2-3 | few
CASSSTGNIGTEAFF | TGTGCCAGCAGTTCTACAGGGAACATAGGCACTGAAGCTTTCTTT | TRBV28 | NA | TRBJ1-1 | NA
CAATGFINYGYTF | TGTGCCGCAACAGGGTTTATTAACTATGGCTACACCTTC | TRBV6-2/TRBV6-3 | NA | TRBJ1-2 | NA
CASSQDKQTQYF | TGTGCCAGCAGCCAAGACAAACAGACCCAGTACTTC | TRBV3-1 | NA | TRBJ2-5 | few
CASSLALASGRNEQFF | TGCGCCAGCAGCTTGGCCCTGGCTAGCGGGAGGAATGAGCAGTTCTTC | TRBV5-1 | TRBD2 | TRBJ2-1 | NA
CAWSRTRLLDTQYF | TGTGCCTGGTCCCGGACTAGGCTTCTAGATACGCAGTATTTT | TRBV30 | TRBD2 | TRBJ2-3 | many
CASSAGNTEAFF | TGTGCCAGCAGTGCGGGGAACACTGAAGCTTTCTTT | TRBV25-1 | NA | TRBJ1-1 | NA